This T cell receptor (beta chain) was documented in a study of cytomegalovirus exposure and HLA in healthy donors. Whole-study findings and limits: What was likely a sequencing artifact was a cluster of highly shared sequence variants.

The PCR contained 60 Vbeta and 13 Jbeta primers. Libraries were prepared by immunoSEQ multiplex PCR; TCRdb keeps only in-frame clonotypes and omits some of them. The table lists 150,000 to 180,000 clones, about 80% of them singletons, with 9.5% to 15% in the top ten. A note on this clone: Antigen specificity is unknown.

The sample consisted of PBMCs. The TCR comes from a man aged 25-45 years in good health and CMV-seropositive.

Here the CDR3 reads CASSYGTLLKNIQYF. CDR3 sequence (DNA): TGTGCCAGCAGTTACGGGACACTCCTCAAAAACATTCAGTACTTC. J is TRBJ2-4 and V is TRBV28, with a tentative D call TRBD1 (6 bases). Trimming removed 4 bases at V and 3 bases at J, with 13 bases between. Germline CDR1 is MDHEN and CDR2 is SYDVKM. This CDR3 is 15 amino acids long. Filled out from reference TRBV28 and TRBJ2-4, the complete variable domain reads DVKVTQSSRYLVKRTGEKVFLECVQDMDHENMFWYRQDPGLGLRLIYFSYDVKMKEKGDIPEGYSVSREKKERFSLILESASTNQTSMYLCASSYGTLLKNIQYFGAGTRLSVL.